This is a list of T cell receptor beta chains from one sample in a study of neurological immune-mediated disorders. Each CDR3 protein is one row after TCRdb ran MiXCR on the 5' RACE reads. The sample shows around 56,000 distinct CDR3 sequences, 24% of them seen only once. The material sequenced was PBMCs. The receptors come from a man aged 60-69 years with HTLV-1-associated myelopathy (HAM/TSP). The CDR3 runs from the conserved cysteine through the conserved F or W.

v_gene	len	j_gene	CDR3aa
TRBV6-5	15	TRBJ2-7	CASSYFSGGNYEQYF
TRBV2	12	TRBJ1-5	CAGGTANQPQHF
TRBV28	11	TRBJ1-2	CATQTASGYTF
TRBV20-1	15	TRBJ2-3	CSARDGGRGKDTQYF
TRBV5-1	16	TRBJ2-3	CASSLGLDQRTDTQYF
TRBV25-1	17	TRBJ2-2	CASSELRGRASTGELFF
TRBV5-1	15	TRBJ2-7	CASSSRDRGTYEQYF
TRBV6-5	13	TRBJ1-6	CASSYSLTAPLHF
TRBV5-1	14	TRBJ2-3	CASSLAAKTSTTYF
TRBV7-6	14	TRBJ2-3	CASSHTDRQGDKYF
TRBV5-1	16	TRBJ2-3	CASSFTGGDSTDTQYF
TRBV4-1	16	TRBJ1-3	CASSQEARNSGNTIYF
TRBV12-3/TRBV12-4	14	TRBJ2-1	CASSTSGRAYEQFF
TRBV5-1	14	TRBJ2-7	CASSWEDRAYEQYF
TRBV20-1	13	TRBJ1-1	CSARGGRDTEAFF
TRBV20-1	13	TRBJ1-2	CSAAVGTGNGYTF
TRBV6-4	17	TRBJ2-1	CASSDEEGRDFYNEQFF
TRBV12-3/TRBV12-4	16	TRBJ2-6	CASSPTTGSGANVLTF
TRBV20-1	15	TRBJ2-2	CSTESGAGGTGELFF
TRBV29-1	15	TRBJ1-3	CSVSPQGASGNTIYF
TRBV28	11	TRBJ1-5	CASAGNQPQHF
TRBV20-1	15	TRBJ2-3	CSASSPMTSTDTQYF
TRBV10-2	14	TRBJ2-1	CASSSGLAPDEQFF
TRBV24-1	16	TRBJ1-2	CATSDRNPGTGYGYTF
TRBV6-2/TRBV6-3	14	TRBJ1-5	CASSYSGGSQPQHF
TRBV27	13	TRBJ2-6	CASSRSGANVLTF
TRBV5-1	14	TRBJ2-3	CASSSDRSTDTQYF
TRBV20-1	14	TRBJ2-7	CSAGTSGASYEQYF
TRBV5-1	12	TRBJ2-3	CASMSSTDTQYF
TRBV12-3/TRBV12-4	16	TRBJ2-3	CASSLIFGGKADTQYF
TRBV28	15	TRBJ1-4	CASSMSGQGEQKLFF
TRBV5-1	14	TRBJ1-1	CASSLGTGITKAFF
TRBV6-6	17	TRBJ2-7	CASSRLPGTGKLYEQYF
TRBV20-1	15	TRBJ2-3	CSARGAGSDWDTQYF
TRBV5-1	14	TRBJ2-7	CASSLVGESYEQYF
TRBV6-6	14	TRBJ1-4	CASSPESAGEKLFF
TRBV27	15	TRBJ2-5	CASSQRLGQEETQYF
TRBV14	15	TRBJ1-6	CASSQEGSGNSPLHF
TRBV20-1	14	TRBJ1-5	CSASRQGDSQPQHF
TRBV25-1	15	TRBJ2-3	CASTPGTGVTDTQYF
TRBV5-1	14	TRBJ1-1	CASSADGLNTEAFF
TRBV5-1	16	TRBJ2-1	CASSPNSGKFNDEQFF
TRBV12-3/TRBV12-4	13	TRBJ1-6	CASSAGGNSPLHF
TRBV7-3	18	TRBJ2-6	CASSIPGQGASGANVLTF
TRBV7-9	12	TRBJ1-1	CASSLKVAEAFF
TRBV5-1	14	TRBJ1-1	CASSSLDQNTEAFF
TRBV4-1	15	TRBJ2-7	CASSQGPAMVDEQYF
TRBV7-8	17	TRBJ2-1	CASSREQGWGYYNEQFF
TRBV7-8	13	TRBJ2-3	CASSYRYTDTQYF